The 29 T cell receptor beta chains reported below all come from one sample, sequenced in a study of CD8 T cells in ankylosing spondylitis. Study-wide points: What appeared characteristic of ankylosing spondylitis blood was a TCR beta motif of 7 or 8 highly homologous variants.

From the 5' RACE reads, TCRdb called clonotypes with MiXCR, one entry per CDR3 protein. Here the sample spans around 140,000 distinct CDR3 sequences, roughly 15% being singletons. These TCRs' antigens remain unknown. Sequencing was done on a sample of blood, either unsorted or a sorted T cell fraction (not recorded which). These receptors all come from a male donor with ankylosing spondylitis.

There are a few counts of this clonotype. This chain links TRBV6-1 with TRBJ2-2; no reliable D call. Germline CDR1 reads MNHNS; CDR2 reads SASEGT. The CDR3 extends over 15 amino acids. The germline V and J ends were trimmed by 5 bases and 4 bases, with 14 bases remaining between them. CDR3 protein: CASSRYPGPTGELFF. As DNA, the CDR3 is TGTGCCAGCAGTCGCTACCCGGGTCCCACCGGGGAGCTGTTTTTT.

This clonotype was seen at least ten times. The genes are TRBV29-1 and TRBJ1-2; D gene uncertain. Trimming took 0 bases from V and 0 from J, leaving 14 bases between them. From germline, CDR1 is SQVTM and CDR2 ANQGSEA. The CDR3 consists of 16 residues. The CDR3 nucleotides are TGCAGCGTTGAAGATGGTTGGCCAGTTCCTAACTATGGCTACACCTTC. Residues: CSVEDGWPVPNYGYTF.

This clonotype was detected ten times or more. The rearrangement links TRBV7-3 to TRBJ2-3; no definite D call. The CDR3 contains 17 residues. CDR1 and CDR2 from the germline V gene are SGHTA and FQGTGA. The ends were cut back, 2 bases at V and 0 bases at J, with 15 bases in the middle. Written as DNA, the CDR3 is TGTGCCAGCAGCTTAGGTGTTGTAGCTTCTAGCACAGATACGCAGTATTTT. It translates to CASSLGVVASSTDTQYF.

The chain employs TRBV4-1 and TRBJ2-7, with 10 bases fitting TRBD1. Losses at the gene ends were 5 bases for V and 2 bases for J; bases not matched to a gene: 0. Germline CDR1 reads MGHRA; CDR2 reads YSYEKL. The CDR3 runs 13 residues. In nucleotides, the CDR3 is TGCGCCAGCAGCGGGACAGGGGCCTACGAGCAGTACTTC. The encoded protein is CASSGTGAYEQYF.

This clonotype was seen ten or more times. This chain uses TRBV2 with TRBJ2-1; 9 bases line up with TRBD2. The length of the CDR3 is 15 residues. Germline assignment: CDR1 SNHLY and CDR2 FYNNEI. V lost 1 base, J lost 5 bases, and 3 bases stayed unmatched. The CDR3: CASSEGLAEDNEQFF. The CDR3 nucleotides are TGTGCCAGCAGTGAAGGACTAGCGGAAGACAATGAGCAGTTCTTC.

This clonotype has only a few counts. The genes are TRBV5-1 and TRBJ2-5; D gene unclear. V was cut by 1 base and J by 0 bases, with 7 bases left in between. Germline V gene lookup returns CDR1 SGHRS and CDR2 YFSETQ. There are 14 residues in the CDR3. The CDR3 sequence is CASSLSGDQETQYF. The DNA of the CDR3 is TGCGCCAGCAGCTTGTCTGGGGACCAAGAGACCCAGTACTTC.

V is TRBV19 and J is TRBJ1-1; 10 bases fit TRBD1. Losses at the gene ends were 2 bases for V and 1 base for J; bases not matched to a gene: 16. This CDR3 is 20 amino acids long. The germline V gene encodes CDR1 LNHDA and CDR2 SQIVND (reference sequence). For the CDR3, the DNA is TGTGCCAGTAGTATATTCGCGGGACAGGGGATAAAGGGTTCGAACACTGAAGCTTTCTTT. It encodes CASSIFAGQGIKGSNTEAFF.

This clonotype occurred a few times. The rearrangement uses TRBV27 and TRBJ1-1; D uncertain. The CDR3 has 13 residues. Germline V CDR1 and CDR2: MNHEY, SMNVEV (reference sequence). V was trimmed by 2 bases and J by 11 bases, leaving 15 bases between them. The CDR3 DNA sequence: TGTGCCAGCAGTTTAATCCCGAGGGTCCCGGCTTTCTTT. It codes for CASSLIPRVPAFF.

The V and J genes are TRBV27 and TRBJ2-2, with TRBD2 identical over 9 bases. V shed 2 bases and J 6 bases; nucleotides not matched to a gene: 7. The CDR3 is made up of 16 amino acids. Germline V gives CDR1 MNHEY, CDR2 SMNVEV (reference sequence). The CDR3 loop reads CASSLPAGGFPGELFF. CDR3 DNA sequence: TGTGCCAGCAGTTTACCCGCGGGAGGGTTCCCCGGGGAGCTGTTTTTT.

This chain connects TRBV7-6 to TRBJ2-1; a weak D match, TRBD2 (5 bases). Per germline, CDR1 SGHVS and CDR2 FNYEAQ. The CDR3 contains 14 residues. Trimming took 0 bases from V and 8 from J, leaving 11 bases between them. The CDR3 DNA sequence: TGTGCCAGCAGCTTAGCGCTAGAGGGAGATGAGCAGTTCTTC. The encoded protein is CASSLALEGDEQFF.

The gene calls are TRBV12-3 or TRBV12-4 and TRBJ2-1, with D hard to call. Trimming took 1 base from V and 0 from J, leaving 7 bases between them. This CDR3 contains 15 residues. The CDR3 DNA follows: TGTGCCAGCAGTTTAGTTCCGAGCTCCTACAATGAGCAGTTCTTC. It yields the protein CASSLVPSSYNEQFF.

This clonotype was seen more than once but under ten times. V gene TRBV4-3 combines with J gene TRBJ2-1, with unresolved D. Germline V gene data show CDR1 as LGHNA and CDR2 as YSLEER. The germline V and J ends were trimmed by 1 base and 4 bases, with 11 bases remaining between them. The CDR3 sequence is 15 residues long. CDR3 coding DNA: TGCGCCAGCAGCCAAGGCAGAACCGTTTACAATGAGCAGTTCTTC. Residues: CASSQGRTVYNEQFF.

The chain recombines TRBV5-1 with TRBJ2-2; TRBD2 matches 13 bases. Losses at the gene ends were 3 bases for V and 0 bases for J; bases not matched to a gene: 5. The germline gives CDR1 SGHRS, CDR2 YFSETQ. This CDR3 has 18 residues. CDR3: CASSSGTSGMSNTGELFF. The CDR3 region has the DNA TGCGCCAGCAGCTCAGGGACTAGCGGGATGTCGAACACCGGGGAGCTGTTTTTT.

This clonotype appeared a few times. V and J are TRBV2 and TRBJ2-3; D perhaps matches TRBD2 (6 bases). The length of the CDR3 is 15 residues. Germline V gene lookup returns CDR1 SNHLY and CDR2 FYNNEI. V was clipped by 2 bases and J by 4 bases, with 13 bases between them. In DNA form, the CDR3 reads TGTGCCAGCAGTGAAAGGTACGGGAGCGCAGATACGCAGTATTTT. Amino acid sequence: CASSERYGSADTQYF.

This clonotype has just a few counts. This chain connects TRBV11-3 to TRBJ1-4; D call uncertain. Trimming took 3 bases from V and 4 from J, leaving 12 bases between them. The CDR3 runs to 15 residues. Per germline, CDR1 SGHNT and CDR2 YENEEA. CDR3 in amino acids: CASSFRGQDNEKLFF. The CDR3, as DNA: TGTGCCAGCAGCTTTCGAGGGCAAGATAATGAAAAACTGTTTTTT.

This clonotype was observed a few times. This chain connects TRBV5-1 to TRBJ1-5; no clear D gene. Germline V gene lookup returns CDR1 SGHRS and CDR2 YFSETQ. Trimming shortened V by 2 bases and J by 6 bases, and 9 bases separated the two germline ends. The CDR3 is made up of 13 amino acids. The CDR3 coding sequence is TGCGCCAGCAGCTTAGGGCGAAGTCAGCCCCAGCATTTT. It encodes CASSLGRSQPQHF.

A few counts support this clonotype. V gene TRBV12-3 or TRBV12-4 combines with J gene TRBJ2-1; 9 bases agree with TRBD2. The length of the CDR3 is 12 residues. V dropped 3 bases and J dropped 10; count of bases not matched to a gene: 1. CDR3 DNA sequence: TGTGCCAGCAGTTTTCTAGCGGGAGAGCAGTTCTTC. Translated, it gives CASSFLAGEQFF.

This clonotype was seen many times. The chain has TRBV13 and TRBJ2-5; no definite D call. Per the germline V gene, CDR1 is PRHDT and CDR2 is FYEKMQ (reference sequence). The V gene lost 5 bases and the J gene lost 1 base, with 11 bases spanning the gap. The CDR3 spans 14 residues. CDR3 nucleotide sequence: TGTGCCAGCAGCCGTCGGAAATTCCAAGAGACCCAGTACTTC. This gives the protein CASSRRKFQETQYF.

This clonotype was found a few times. The V gene is TRBV3-1, the J gene TRBJ2-1, with 10 bases lining up with TRBD2. This CDR3 contains 16 residues. In germline, CDR1 is LGHDT, CDR2 YNNKEL (reference sequence). The J segment lost 5 bases and the V segment lost 4 bases, leaving 8 bases of the junction unmatched. CDR3 loop: CASSPLLGLADNEQFF. The CDR3, as DNA: TGTGCCAGCAGCCCCCTCCTCGGACTAGCGGACAATGAGCAGTTCTTC.

The chain is built from TRBV6-2 or TRBV6-3 and TRBJ2-1; 7 nucleotides align to TRBD2. Germline CDR1 reads MNHEY; CDR2 reads SVGEGT. Germline trimming cut 0 bases from V and 4 bases from J; bases unmatched to any gene: 6. This CDR3 is built from 16 residues. CDR3: CASSYSWDYPYNEQFF. The CDR3 DNA follows: TGTGCCAGCAGTTACTCTTGGGACTATCCATACAATGAGCAGTTCTTC.

This clonotype occurred many times. This chain uses TRBV7-9 with TRBJ2-1; D may be TRBD2 (6 bases). The CDR3 has 16 residues. V was trimmed by 1 base and J by 6 bases, leaving 16 bases between them. CDR1 and CDR2 from the germline V gene are SEHNR and FQNEAQ (reference sequence). The CDR3: CASSLGNAGTFNEQFF. As DNA, the CDR3 is TGTGCCAGCAGCTTAGGGAACGCCGGGACTTTCAATGAGCAGTTCTTC.

This chain uses TRBV15 with TRBJ1-4; D not certain. Germline CDR1 is LNHNV and CDR2 is YYDKDF (reference sequence). There are 11 residues in the CDR3. The germline V and J ends were trimmed by 5 bases and 12 bases, with 10 bases remaining between them. The CDR3 spells CATSSSYELFF. The CDR3 nucleotides are TGTGCCACCAGCTCCTCGTACGAACTGTTTTTT.

A few counts support this clonotype. The chain is built from TRBV10-3 and TRBJ2-3; 8 bases map to TRBD2. The CDR3 spans 18 residues. From germline, CDR1 is ENHRY and CDR2 SYGVKD. Trimming at V came to 0 bases and at J to 0 bases, leaving 8 bases not matched to a gene. The CDR3 bases are TGTGCCATCAGTGAGTCGAAAGATAGCGGGACTAGCACAGATACGCAGTATTTT. It codes for CAISESKDSGTSTDTQYF.

The J gene is TRBJ2-2, the V gene TRBV20-1; TRBD2 might be the D (6 bases). Per germline, CDR1 DFQATT and CDR2 SNEGSKA (reference sequence). The CDR3 is 16 residues long. The ends were cut back, 0 bases at V and 2 bases at J, with 13 bases in the middle. The DNA of the CDR3 is TGCAGTGCTAGAGATCTTGGAGGGGTAAACACCGGGGAGCTGTTTTTT. Its translation: CSARDLGGVNTGELFF.

This clonotype has more than one count but fewer than ten. This chain links TRBV2 with TRBJ2-7; tentatively, D is TRBD1 or TRBD2 (5 bases each). V lost 6 bases and J lost 7, with 16 bases in between. The CDR3 length is 13 residues. Germline V gene lookup returns CDR1 SNHLY and CDR2 FYNNEI. The CDR3 reads CASRGRLDEEQYF. In DNA form, the CDR3 reads TGTGCCAGCAGGGGACGACTCGACGAAGAGCAGTACTTC. The variable domain in full, completed from reference TRBV2 and TRBJ2-7, reads EPEVTQTPSHQVTQMGQEVILRCVPISNHLYFYWYRQILGQKVEFLVSFYNNEISEKSEIFDDQFSVERPDGSNFTLKIRSTKLEDSAMYFCASRGRLDEEQYFGPGTRLTVT.

V usage is TRBV7-9 and J usage is TRBJ2-7; TRBD1 agrees at 7 bases. J was trimmed by 0 bases and V by 5 bases; bases with no gene match: 7. Per germline, CDR1 SEHNR and CDR2 FQNEAQ (reference sequence). The CDR3 loop spans 15 amino acids. This CDR3 is CASSGRDRDSYEQYF. The CDR3 region has the DNA TGTGCCAGCAGCGGCCGGGACAGAGACTCCTACGAGCAGTACTTC.

The chain combines TRBV5-1 with TRBJ2-1, with unresolved D. CDR3 length equals 12 residues. CDR1 is SGHRS, CDR2 YFSETQ, per germline. Trimming pared 0 bases from V and 10 bases from J, leaving 8 bases between. The CDR3 DNA follows: TGCGCCAGCAGCTTGGCCCCTATGGAGCAGTTCTTC. The encoded protein is CASSLAPMEQFF.

This clonotype was detected only a few times. The chain carries TRBV20-1 and TRBJ2-7, with 7 bases lining up with TRBD2. The CDR3 has 15 amino acids. V dropped 6 bases and J dropped 3; count of bases not matched to a gene: 14. CDR1 DFQATT and CDR2 SNEGSKA come from the germline V gene (reference sequence). CDR3 region: CSAPPEAGPLYEQYF. The DNA of the CDR3 is TGCAGTGCCCCTCCAGAAGCGGGACCACTCTACGAGCAGTACTTC.

The V gene is TRBV11-2, the J gene TRBJ2-7; TRBD1 or TRBD2 may be the D gene (5 bases each). The ends were cut back, 6 bases at V and 4 bases at J, with 22 bases in the middle. The CDR3 sequence is 16 residues long. The germline V gene encodes CDR1 SGHAT and CDR2 FQNNGV. The CDR3 reads CASRKPDTGFGYEQYF. The CDR3 DNA sequence: TGTGCCAGCAGGAAACCGGACACGGGGTTTGGTTACGAGCAGTACTTC.